One and the same sample provided the 13 T cell receptor beta chains below, sequenced in a study of CD8 T cells in ankylosing spondylitis. Each CDR3 protein gets one entry after TCRdb re-called the 5' RACE reads with MiXCR. The table includes about 400,000 distinct CDR3 sequences, roughly 20% detected once. The sequenced material came from blood, either unsorted or a sorted T cell fraction (not recorded which). The receptors shown here come from a male donor with ankylosing spondylitis or in good health (not recorded which).

This clonotype was recorded many times. J is TRBJ2-4 and V is TRBV6-1, with D perhaps given as TRBD1 or TRBD2 (5 bases each). The CDR3 has 18 residues. CDR1 MNHNS and CDR2 SASEGT come from the germline V gene. Trimming took off 0 bases at V and 3 bases at J, with 18 bases between the two ends. CDR3 residues: CASSEAEWATGGKNIQYF. CDR3 in DNA: TGTGCCAGCAGTGAAGCGGAATGGGCCACTGGGGGCAAAAACATTCAGTACTTC.

The V call is TRBV9, the J call TRBJ2-7, with D possibly TRBD2 on 6 matching bases. The CDR3 is made up of 14 amino acids. Germline lookup yields CDR1 SGDLS and CDR2 YYNGEE. The ends were cut back, 4 bases at V and 6 bases at J, with 17 bases in the middle. CDR3 residues: CASSFAGGAGEQYF. As DNA, the CDR3 is TGTGCCAGCAGCTTCGCCGGGGGAGCGGGCGAGCAGTACTTC.

The rearrangement links TRBV6-5 to TRBJ1-2; TRBD1 matches at 12 bases. CDR1 and CDR2 from the germline V gene are MNHEY and SVGAGI. This CDR3 has 19 residues. V trimming: 0 bases; J trimming: 0 bases; junction bases outside the gene matches: 8. The chain's CDR3 is CASSYSRGQGARANYGYTF. The CDR3 DNA reads TGTGCCAGCAGTTACTCGCGGGGACAGGGGGCCAGAGCTAACTATGGCTACACCTTC.

The CDR3 region is CASSPPVGGSYNEQFF. CDR3 DNA: TGTGCCAGCTCACCACCGGTTGGTGGCTCCTACAATGAGCAGTTCTTC. The chain uses TRBV18 and TRBJ2-1; the D is unclear. CDR3 length: 16 residues. V gave up 0 bases and J gave up 0 bases, with 9 bases separating them. Germline loops: CDR1 KGHSH, CDR2 LQKENI. The whole variable domain, filled in from reference TRBV18 and TRBJ2-1, reads NAGVMQNPRHLVRRRGQEARLRCSPMKGHSHVYWYRQLPEEGLKFMVYLQKENIIDESGMPKERFSAEFPKEGPSILRIQQVVRGDSAAYFCASSPPVGGSYNEQFFGPGTRLTVL.

This clonotype was found a few times. The genes are TRBV7-2 and TRBJ2-3; 7 bases map to TRBD2. The V gene end was trimmed by 4 bases and the J gene end by 2 bases; junction bases not matched to a gene: 9. The CDR3 loop spans 16 amino acids. Looked up from germline, CDR1 is SGHTA and CDR2 is FQGNSA. The CDR3 sequence: CASSSIPTSFTDTQYF. CDR3 sequence (DNA): TGTGCCAGCAGCTCCATCCCGACTAGCTTCACAGATACGCAGTATTTT.

The rearrangement joins TRBV3-1 to TRBJ2-7; D might be TRBD2 (5 bases). With 0 bases removed from V and 2 bases from J, the gap between germline ends came to 11 bases. CDR3 length: 15 amino acids. Looked up from germline, CDR1 is LGHDT and CDR2 is YNNKEL (reference sequence). The CDR3 sequence is CASSQDRGAPYEQYF. CDR3 DNA: TGTGCCAGCAGCCAAGACCGGGGAGCCCCCTACGAGCAGTACTTC.

The V and J genes are TRBV6-5 and TRBJ2-1, with a possible D match to TRBD2 (5 bases). The V end was cut by 0 bases, the J end by 7 bases, with 7 bases between. The CDR3 contains 13 residues. The germline V gene has CDR1 MNHEY and CDR2 SVGAGI. The CDR3 here is CASSYSGENEQFF. CDR3 DNA: TGTGCCAGCAGTTACTCGGGAGAAAATGAGCAGTTCTTC.

This clonotype was found a few times. The V gene is TRBV12-3 or TRBV12-4, the J gene TRBJ1-2, with no clear D. There are 12 residues in the CDR3. Trimming shortened V by 1 base and J by 5 bases, and 5 bases separated the two germline ends. The CDR3 here is CASSLGEYGYTF. The CDR3 region has the DNA TGTGCCAGCAGTTTAGGGGAGTATGGCTACACCTTC.

The chain employs TRBV25-1 and TRBJ2-7, with D perhaps TRBD1 (10 bases). The CDR3 is 16 residues long. CDR1 and CDR2 from the germline V gene are MGHDK and SYGVNS. V shed 6 bases and J shed 1 base, with 19 bases lying between them. The CDR3: CASSAGGGQGSYEQYF. The CDR3 nucleotides are TGTGCCAGCAGCGCGGGGGGGGGACAGGGGTCCTACGAGCAGTACTTC.

V is TRBV6-1 and J is TRBJ2-7; the D call may be TRBD1 or TRBD2 (6 bases each). Deletions cut 8 bases from V and 2 bases from J, with 16 bases between. The CDR3 runs 14 residues. Germline V gene data show CDR1 as MNHNS and CDR2 as SASEGT. CDR3 amino acids: CASGIGGRTYEQYF. DNA for the CDR3: TGTGCCAGCGGGATCGGGGGCAGGACCTACGAGCAGTACTTC.

The rearrangement joins TRBV2 to TRBJ2-4, with D unresolved. Trimming cost V 1 base and J 0 bases, with 7 bases left between them. The CDR3 covers 15 residues. Germline CDR1 is SNHLY and CDR2 is FYNNEI. In nucleotides, the CDR3 is TGTGCCAGCAGTGAAGGGGCGGTAGCCAAAAACATTCAGTACTTC. Its translation: CASSEGAVAKNIQYF.

The sample holds a few counts of this clonotype. This chain joins TRBV29-1 and TRBJ2-3; unclear D gene. The V end was cut by 8 bases, the J end by 2 bases, with 14 bases between. This CDR3 comprises 13 residues. CDR1 is SQVTM, CDR2 ANQGSEA, per germline. The CDR3 here is CSSWTSDTDTQYF. CDR3 bases: TGCAGCTCCTGGACCAGCGACACAGATACGCAGTATTTT.

The genes are TRBV29-1 and TRBJ2-7, with 13 bases fitting TRBD2. Trimming took 4 bases from V and 4 from J; bases not matched to a gene: 7. This CDR3 comprises 15 residues. Germline lookup yields CDR1 SQVTM and CDR2 ANQGSEA. CDR3 loop: CSVAGTSGVDYEQYF. Here the CDR3 DNA reads TGCAGCGTTGCCGGGACTAGCGGGGTGGATTACGAGCAGTACTTC.